The 7 T cell receptor beta chains listed next were all sequenced from one sample in a study of T cells in localized non-small cell lung cancer (dated by TCRdb to 2018 to 2020). Library preparation employed the immunoSEQ multiplex PCR assay. What TCRdb holds here is the immuneACCESS table cut down to in-frame rearrangements. Part of the clones is not present; checked against another copy, under half of the missing clones reflect an unresolved V gene, and the others are unexplained. The table for this sample lists over 25,000 clones; 78% of them were counted only once. Roughly 33% of the sample comes from the top ten. This specimen was peripheral blood, taken before any cancer treatment. These receptor sequences come from a male donor older than 55 with stage II squamous cell lung carcinoma.

The V call is TRBV5-1, the J call TRBJ2-3, with 9 bases aligning to TRBD2. V lost 0 bases and J lost 8; bases outside the gene matches: 10. Germline-derived CDR1 and CDR2 are SGHRS and YFSETQ. This CDR3 spans 16 amino acids. In DNA, the CDR3 is TGCGCCAGCAGCTTGGGGGTAGCGGGGGCCGCGGGTACGCAGTATTTT. It codes for CASSLGVAGAAGTQYF.

The rearrangement uses TRBV18 and TRBJ2-7; a possible D gene is TRBD2 (6 bases). V was pared by 6 bases and J by 2 bases, with 14 bases between. There are 14 residues in the CDR3. Germline V CDR1 and CDR2: KGHSH, LQKENI. CDR3 nucleotides: TGTGCCAGCTCCTCAGGCGGCGGGGCCTACGAGCAGTACTTC. Protein product: CASSSGGGAYEQYF.

The chain has TRBV7-9 and TRBJ2-5; 7 bases align to TRBD1. Germline values: CDR1 SEHNR, CDR2 FQNEAQ (reference sequence). The CDR3 contains 14 residues. The trim removed 6 bases at V and 2 bases at J, leaving 6 bases unmatched. As DNA, the CDR3 is TGTGCCAGCAGTTGGGACAGAGAGCAAGAGACCCAGTACTTC. Protein: CASSWDREQETQYF.

This chain uses TRBV4-2 with TRBJ1-2, with D perhaps TRBD1 (5 bases). V was clipped by 5 bases and J by 0 bases, with 13 bases between them. The germline gives CDR1 LGHNA, CDR2 YNFKEQ. The CDR3 totals 15 residues. CDR3 DNA: TGTGCCAGCAGCTCCCCAGGGAATTCTAACTATGGCTACACCTTC. Residues: CASSSPGNSNYGYTF.

The chain recombines TRBV4-2 with TRBJ1-1, with unresolved D. V gave up 0 bases and J gave up 3 bases, with 11 bases separating them. Germline V gene data show CDR1 as LGHNA and CDR2 as YNFKEQ. This CDR3 is 15 amino acids long. This CDR3 is CASSQDQRADTEAFF. Here the CDR3 DNA reads TGTGCCAGCAGCCAAGATCAAAGGGCGGACACTGAAGCTTTCTTT.

The rearrangement joins TRBV5-6 to TRBJ2-7; TRBD2 aligns across 10 bases. The V gene end was trimmed by 4 bases and the J gene end by 6 bases; junction bases not matched to a gene: 4. Germline CDR1 SGHDT, CDR2 YYEEEE. The CDR3 is made up of 13 amino acids. Here the CDR3 reads CASSLAGVAEQYF. CDR3 bases: TGTGCCAGCAGCCTAGCGGGAGTCGCCGAGCAGTACTTC.

The rearrangement links TRBV2 to TRBJ1-5, with D unclear. The ends were cut back, 6 bases at V and 0 bases at J, with 15 bases in the middle. This CDR3 is 16 amino acids long. Germline CDR1 and CDR2: SNHLY and FYNNEI. The CDR3 bases are TGTGCCAGCAGGGGGAGGCAGCCTTATAGCAATCAGCCCCAGCATTTT. Amino acids: CASRGRQPYSNQPQHF.